The present T cell receptor (beta chain) was sequenced within a study of CD8 T cells in Susac syndrome. The RNA input was about 0.45 to 1 ug, and it was reverse transcribed with random hexamers. From the immunoSEQ multiplex PCR reads, TCRdb called clonotypes with MiXCR, one entry per CDR3 protein. The sample has more than 75,000 distinct CDR3 sequences, about 94% seen once. The CDR3 is 16 residues long. Unmatched junction bases numbered 4, after V lost 3 bases and J lost 5 bases. This chain connects TRBV12-3 or TRBV12-4 to TRBJ2-1; 13 positions agree with TRBD2. The sequenced sample was CD8+ T cells from PBMCs. The source of this sequence is a human donor in good health. CDR3 sequence (DNA): TGTGCCAGCAGTTTGGGACTAGCGGGGACCAACAATGAGCAGTTCTTC. It translates to CASSLGLAGTNNEQFF.